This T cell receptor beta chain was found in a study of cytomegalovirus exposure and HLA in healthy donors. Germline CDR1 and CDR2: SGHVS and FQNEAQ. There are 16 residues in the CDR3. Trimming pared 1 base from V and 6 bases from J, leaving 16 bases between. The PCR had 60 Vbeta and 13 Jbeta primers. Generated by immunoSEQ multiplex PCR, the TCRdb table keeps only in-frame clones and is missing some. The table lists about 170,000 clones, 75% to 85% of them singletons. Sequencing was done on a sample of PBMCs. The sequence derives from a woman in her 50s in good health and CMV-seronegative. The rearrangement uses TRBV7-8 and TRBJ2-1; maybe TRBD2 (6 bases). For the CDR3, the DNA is TGTGCCAGCAGCTTAGTGGGCCGGGAGAGGGGCAATGAGCAGTTCTTC. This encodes CASSLVGRERGNEQFF.